Here is one T cell receptor (beta chain) with its context. Its antigen is currently unknown. The data derive from a study of CD4 T cells in relation to SARS-CoV-2 and coronaviruses. Study results and caveats: The assay detects memory recall responses, not culture-primed primary responses. Crossreactivity was assessed only for spike protein, not other viral proteins. Crossreactive clones expanded significantly less to SARS-CoV-2 than monoreactive clones.

V shed 1 base, J shed 2 bases, and the junction held 3 bases outside the gene matches. The CDR3 is 16 amino acids. Germline CDR1 is SGHKS and CDR2 is YYEKEE (reference sequence). Before the COVID-19 pandemic, during about 2010-2019, CD4+ T cells were taken from unexposed donors. Deep TCR-beta sequencing used DNA from uncultured naive and memory CD4+ T cells. Libraries were prepared by immunoSEQ multiplex PCR; TCRdb keeps only in-frame clonotypes and omits some of them. The top ten hold about 1.5% of the sample, which has about 59,000 clones, around 86% seen once. This sequence joins TRBV5-5 and TRBJ2-7; TRBD2 matches 13 bases. The receptor's source is a human donor in good health. Sequencing was done on a sample of memory CD4+ T cells from PBMCs. CDR3 bases: TGTGCCAGCAGCTTGTTAGGGACTAGCGGGGCCTACGAGCAGTACTTC. Translated: CASSLLGTSGAYEQYF.